The TCR beta chain described here comes from a study of shared clonotypes between healthy human individuals. Some clones are missing from TCRdb's copy, which holds only in-frame ones; the method was immunoSEQ multiplex PCR. The table shows about 2.2 million clones, with around 95% occurring only once. After removal of 8 bases from V and 0 bases from J, the junction contained 6 bases not matched to a gene. The CDR3 sequence is 14 residues long. CDR1 is SEHNR and CDR2 is FQNEAQ in the germline V gene (reference sequence). The naive CD8 fraction comprised CD45RO-negative cells positively selected for CCR7 and excluded terminally differentiated effector memory CD45RA+ cells.

The clonotype originates from a young man in good health. Some clones in this sample may be carry-over from other donors' samples. The gene calls are TRBV7-9 and TRBJ2-7, with 8 bases lining up with TRBD1. Material: naive CD8+ T cells from PBMCs. CDR3 in amino acids: CASGGQGSSYEQYF. The DNA of the CDR3 is TGTGCCAGCGGCGGACAGGGCAGCTCCTACGAGCAGTACTTC.